These T cell receptor beta chains were read from a single sample in a study of response to subunit inactivated influenza vaccine. TCRdb fed the RT-PCR reads into MiXCR, producing one record per CDR3 protein. The sample includes roughly 500,000 distinct CDR3 sequences, more than 15% of them seen just once. The sequencing here drew on CD4+ T cells sorted from PBMCs, taken roughly 24 months after vaccination. Receptors originate from a man between 50 and 69 years old who received an inactivated influenza vaccine. CDR3s include the opening cysteine and the closing phenylalanine or tryptophan. A D gene is named only where the DNA matches it firmly. The listing skips clone size in some rows; elsewhere it reads once, few, many or a size class.

cdr3_aa	cdr3_nt	j_call	v_call	clone_size	d_call
CASSQDTVGSGVFTDTQYF	TGTGCCAGCAGCCAAGATACTGTGGGTAGCGGGGTCTTCACAGATACGCAGTATTTT	TRBJ2-3	TRBV3-1	-	TRBD2
CSATGTVYNEQFF	TGCAGTGCAACCGGGACAGTTTACAATGAGCAGTTCTTC	TRBJ2-1	TRBV20-1	few	TRBD1
CASIRGISGNTIYF	TGTGCCAGCATCAGGGGTATTAGTGGAAACACCATATATTTT	TRBJ1-3	TRBV12-3/TRBV12-4	many	-
CASSLLWGGQAEFHTQYF	TGTGCCAGCAGTTTATTGTGGGGAGGACAAGCGGAATTCCATACGCAGTATTTT	TRBJ2-3	TRBV28	-	-
CASSKGGTDTQYF	TGTGCCAGCAGCAAGGGGGGCACAGATACGCAGTATTTT	TRBJ2-3	TRBV7-2	-	-
CASSFPTGVNTEAFF	TGTGCCAGCAGCTTCCCGACAGGAGTGAACACTGAAGCTTTCTTT	TRBJ1-1	TRBV7-9	-	-
CASKPVAATDTQYF	TGTGCCAGCAAACCCGTGGCCGCCACAGATACGCAGTATTTT	TRBJ2-3	TRBV10-3	few	-
CSARGGTSGDSSKQYF	TGCAGTGCTAGGGGGGGGACTAGCGGAGATTCTTCGAAGCAGTACTTC	TRBJ2-7	TRBV20-1	-	TRBD2
CASSISSGGREQFF	TGTGCCAGTAGTATATCTAGCGGGGGGCGTGAGCAGTTCTTC	TRBJ2-1	TRBV19	-	TRBD2
CASSVGGGADTQYF	TGTGCCAGCAGCGTAGGCGGGGGGGCAGATACGCAGTATTTT	TRBJ2-3	TRBV9	many	TRBD2
CSARVGSPNTEAFF	TGCAGTGCTAGAGTAGGTTCACCGAACACTGAAGCTTTCTTT	TRBJ1-1	TRBV20-1	few	-
CSAPRLAGGPYEQYF	TGCAGTGCTCCGAGGCTAGCGGGAGGACCCTACGAGCAGTACTTC	TRBJ2-7	TRBV20-1	few	TRBD2
CATSRGSGNEQFF	TGTGCCACCAGTAGGGGATCGGGCAATGAGCAGTTCTTC	TRBJ2-1	TRBV24-1	few	-
CASSGEGRGRSPLHF	TGTGCCAGCAGTGGGGAGGGCAGGGGAAGATCACCCCTCCACTTT	TRBJ1-6	TRBV6-1	-	-
CASSRRLAGDLTDTQYF	TGTGCCAGCAGCCGGAGACTAGCGGGAGACCTCACAGATACGCAGTATTTT	TRBJ2-3	TRBV7-3	-	TRBD2
CASSLPLAGVSETQYF	TGTGCCAGCAGTTTACCCCTGGCAGGGGTAAGTGAGACCCAGTACTTC	TRBJ2-5	TRBV28	few	-
CASSQDARREGEQYF	TGTGCCAGCAGCCAAGACGCTCGAAGGGAGGGCGAGCAGTACTTC	TRBJ2-7	TRBV3-1	-	TRBD2
CASRVERRSQETQYF	TGTGCCAGCAGGGTAGAAAGAAGGTCTCAAGAGACCCAGTACTTC	TRBJ2-5	TRBV2	-	-
CASSHRDDNSPLHF	TGCGCCAGCAGCCACCGGGATGATAATTCACCCCTCCACTTT	TRBJ1-6	TRBV4-3	-	-
CSVGGGGTEAFF	TGCAGCGTTGGAGGTGGGGGGACTGAAGCTTTCTTT	TRBJ1-1	TRBV29-1	-	-
CATAGAGANVLTF	TGTGCCACCGCGGGGGCTGGGGCCAACGTCCTGACTTTC	TRBJ2-6	TRBV10-3	-	TRBD2
CSARGATSGRGSYNEQFF	TGCAGTGCTAGAGGTGCTACTAGCGGGAGGGGCTCCTACAATGAGCAGTTCTTC	TRBJ2-1	TRBV20-1	-	TRBD2
CASSLEASVRSEQFF	TGTGCCAGCAGCTTAGAGGCCAGTGTGAGGAGTGAGCAGTTCTTC	TRBJ2-1	TRBV11-2	few	-
CSARTSGGTMSYNEQFF	TGCAGTGCTCGGACTAGCGGGGGCACCATGTCCTACAATGAGCAGTTCTTC	TRBJ2-1	TRBV20-1	-	TRBD2
CASSRRGGVGEQFF	TGTGCCAGCAGTCGGCGGGGGGGCGTGGGTGAGCAGTTCTTC	TRBJ2-1	TRBV28	-	TRBD2
CASTPAVAVNNEQFF	TGCGCCAGCACCCCCGCTGTGGCGGTGAACAATGAGCAGTTCTTC	TRBJ2-1	TRBV5-1	-	-
CSAKTLGDSNNEQFF	TGCAGTGCTAAGACCCTAGGGGACAGCAACAATGAGCAGTTCTTC	TRBJ2-1	TRBV20-1	many	TRBD1
CASRGAGAYNEQFF	TGCGCCAGCAGGGGAGCGGGAGCCTACAATGAGCAGTTCTTC	TRBJ2-1	TRBV5-1	-	TRBD2
CATSLGLAGLYEQFF	TGTGCCACCAGCCTGGGTCTAGCGGGTCTCTATGAGCAGTTCTTC	TRBJ2-1	TRBV24-1	few	TRBD2
CSAPRGGSEVYEQYF	TGCAGTGCCCCTCGGGGCGGGAGTGAGGTCTACGAGCAGTACTTC	TRBJ2-7	TRBV20-1	-	TRBD2
CASSIRKTQYF	TGTGCCAGCAGTATCAGGAAGACCCAGTACTTC	TRBJ2-5	TRBV12-3/TRBV12-4	-	-
CASSQVGGGQPQHF	TGTGCCAGCAGTCAGGTGGGGGGCGGTCAGCCCCAGCATTTT	TRBJ1-5	TRBV6-1	few	-
CASAIRQGYEQFF	TGTGCCAGCGCCATACGACAGGGTTATGAGCAGTTCTTC	TRBJ2-1	TRBV6-1	few	TRBD1
CASSFEPTGELFF	TGTGCCAGCAGCTTTGAACCCACCGGGGAGCTGTTTTTT	TRBJ2-2	TRBV7-3	once	-
CASSQKGHLEQYF	TGCGCCAGCAGCCAAAAGGGACACCTCGAGCAGTACTTC	TRBJ2-7	TRBV4-3	-	-
CASRRFNPGIYEQYF	TGTGCCAGCAGACGTTTCAATCCGGGCATCTACGAGCAGTACTTC	TRBJ2-7	TRBV6-1	-	-
CSAPLIGSSYNEQFF	TGCAGCGCCCCCTTAATAGGTAGCTCCTACAATGAGCAGTTCTTC	TRBJ2-1	TRBV29-1	-	-
CASNPVRGTFYEQYF	TGTGCCAGCAATCCCGTGAGGGGGACCTTCTACGAGCAGTACTTC	TRBJ2-7	TRBV6-1	-	-
CASSGQGISNQPQHF	TGTGCCAGCAGTGGCCAGGGTATAAGCAATCAGCCCCAGCATTTT	TRBJ1-5	TRBV12-3/TRBV12-4	few	-
CASSGVAGGENKQFF	TGCGCCAGCAGCGGAGTAGCGGGAGGGGAAAATAAGCAGTTCTTC	TRBJ2-1	TRBV5-1	once	TRBD2
CSARLGGSTDTQYF	TGCAGTGCTAGGCTTGGGGGTAGCACAGATACGCAGTATTTT	TRBJ2-3	TRBV20-1	few	-
CASKTGTSGLSGANVLTF	TGTGCCAGCAAGACCGGGACTAGCGGCCTCTCTGGGGCCAACGTCCTGACTTTC	TRBJ2-6	TRBV2	few	TRBD2
CSARATSGGAVDEQFF	TGCAGTGCTAGAGCGACTAGCGGGGGGGCAGTAGATGAGCAGTTCTTC	TRBJ2-1	TRBV20-1	-	TRBD2
CAWSIQGSETQYF	TGTGCCTGGAGTATTCAGGGAAGCGAGACCCAGTACTTC	TRBJ2-5	TRBV30	-	-
CASSVAAGMNTEAFF	TGTGCCAGCAGCGTAGCGGCGGGAATGAACACTGAAGCTTTCTTT	TRBJ1-1	TRBV9	-	-
CAWSVPARTDTQYF	TGTGCCTGGAGTGTACCCGCCCGCACAGATACGCAGTATTTT	TRBJ2-3	TRBV30	few	-
CASSLGQGGNQPQHF	TGCGCCAGCAGCTTGGGACAGGGAGGAAATCAGCCCCAGCATTTT	TRBJ1-5	TRBV5-1	many	TRBD1
CASSLGGGQGYHEQYF	TGTGCCAGCAGTTTAGGTGGAGGGCAGGGGTACCACGAGCAGTACTTC	TRBJ2-7	TRBV12-3/TRBV12-4	few	-
CASSQNPGLGAFF	TGTGCCAGCAGCCAAAACCCGGGACTAGGGGCTTTCTTT	TRBJ1-1	TRBV3-1	many	-
CASSFLRELIF	TGTGCCAGCAGTTTCCTTAGGGAGCTGATTTTT	TRBJ2-2	TRBV28	-	-
CSAPGLAGVTGELFF	TGCAGTGCCCCGGGACTAGCGGGGGTCACCGGGGAGCTGTTTTTT	TRBJ2-2	TRBV20-1	-	TRBD2